Listed below are T cell receptor beta chains from one sample, sequenced in a study of blood T cells in healthy people across ages. TCRdb reprocessed the 5' RACE reads via MiXCR and lists one record per CDR3 protein. The sample contains fewer than 950,000 distinct CDR3 sequences, 35% to 40% of which appear only once. The specimen sequenced was blood. These receptors came from a young man in good health. The CDR3 runs from the conserved cysteine through the conserved F or W. D genes are given only for firm matches. For some rows the clone size is stated as once, few or many, or as a class when expanded; others skip it.

d_gene	v_gene	j_gene	abundance	CDR3nt	CDR3aa
NA	TRBV5-1	TRBJ2-5	NA	TGCGCCAGCAGGTTTTCCCGGGCAGATGGGGAGACCCAGTACTTC	CASRFSRADGETQYF
TRBD2	TRBV9	TRBJ2-5	NA	TGTGCCGGCAGCGGGGGGAGATACCAAGAGACCCAGTACTTC	CAGSGGRYQETQYF
TRBD1	TRBV6-2/TRBV6-3	TRBJ2-2	NA	TGTGCCAGCAGACGGGACAGAACTAACACCGGGGAGCTGTTTTTT	CASRRDRTNTGELFF
TRBD1	TRBV4-1	TRBJ2-1	few	TGCGCCAGCAGCCAAGTGACAGGGACCTACAATGAGCAGTTCTTC	CASSQVTGTYNEQFF
NA	TRBV12-3/TRBV12-4	TRBJ2-1	many	TGTGCCAGCAGTCCGGACCACAACTCCTACAATGAGCAGTTCTTC	CASSPDHNSYNEQFF
NA	TRBV18	TRBJ1-2	NA	TGTGCCGGCTCAAGTACCGGGACGATCGGGAGGATCTATGGCTACACCTTC	CAGSSTGTIGRIYGYTF
TRBD2	TRBV20-1	TRBJ2-3	NA	TGCAGTGCTAGAGCGGGAGCGGGGGCCCGCACAGATACGCAGTATTTT	CSARAGAGARTDTQYF
NA	TRBV28	TRBJ2-5	once	TGTGCCAGCAGTTTATTTGCGGAGACCCAGTACTTC	CASSLFAETQYF
NA	TRBV20-1	TRBJ2-4	NA	TGCAGTGCTAGAGGGACAGAAAACATTCAGTACTTC	CSARGTENIQYF
NA	TRBV7-3	TRBJ1-4	NA	TGTGCCAGCAGCCCGGAGCCGGCCTCTAATGAAAAACTGTTTTTT	CASSPEPASNEKLFF
NA	TRBV7-3	TRBJ1-5	once	TGTGCCAGCAGCTTGGCAGGGGCCCAGCATTTT	CASSLAGAQHF
NA	TRBV27	TRBJ2-7	once	TGTGCCAGCAGTCACGGCCCCTACAATGAGCAGTACTTC	CASSHGPYNEQYF
NA	TRBV7-2	TRBJ1-1	NA	TGTGCCAGCAGCTTATATATAGTCGGGAACGCTGAAGCTTTCTTT	CASSLYIVGNAEAFF
NA	TRBV20-1	TRBJ1-6	few	TGCAGTGCTAGAGCACCGGGGCTGCATAATTCACCCCTCCACTTT	CSARAPGLHNSPLHF
NA	TRBV7-2	TRBJ2-7	NA	TGTGCCAGCAGCCCCCTCAGGGGGGATCAGTACTTC	CASSPLRGDQYF
TRBD1	TRBV10-3	TRBJ1-1	few	TGTGCCATCAGTGATTCCGGCCCCAGGGGGCCTGAAGCTTTCTTT	CAISDSGPRGPEAFF
NA	TRBV27	TRBJ1-1	NA	TGTGCCAGCAGGTCATGGGGGCGCGGTGAAGCTTTCTTT	CASRSWGRGEAFF
NA	TRBV7-9	TRBJ2-3	NA	TGTGCCAGTAGCTTAATCCTTCGAGATACGCAGTATTTT	CASSLILRDTQYF
NA	TRBV20-1	TRBJ2-1	NA	TGCAGTGCCGTCCCACCCACCACAGCTGAGCAGTTCTTC	CSAVPPTTAEQFF
NA	TRBV5-1	TRBJ1-1	NA	TGCGCCAGCAGCTTGGCAGCAGACTCTGAAGCTTTCTTT	CASSLAADSEAFF
NA	TRBV5-1	TRBJ1-1	NA	TGCGCCAGCAGCTTTGGTGGGGAGGGGACTGAAGCTTTCTTT	CASSFGGEGTEAFF
NA	TRBV21-1	TRBJ1-2	few	TGTGCCAGCAGCCCCTTATCGACAGGGGGCTTCGGGTTTAGTGGCTACACCTTC	CASSPLSTGGFGFSGYTF
NA	TRBV25-1	TRBJ1-2	many	TGTGCCAGCAGGGACGGGGTGTCTGGCTACACCTTC	CASRDGVSGYTF
NA	TRBV13	TRBJ2-2	NA	TGTGCCAGCAGCTTAGACGGGGCTCCCGGGGAGCTGTTTTTT	CASSLDGAPGELFF
NA	TRBV7-9	TRBJ2-7	NA	TGTGCCAGCAGTGACCAAGATAAGGGCGAGCAGTACTTC	CASSDQDKGEQYF
NA	TRBV2	TRBJ1-5	once	TGTGCCAGCAGTGCGGGACACTTTAGCAATCAGCCCCAGCATTTT	CASSAGHFSNQPQHF
NA	TRBV7-2	TRBJ1-1	NA	TGTGCCAGCAGCTTAGGCACCTCGACAAGGGGGAACACTGAAGCTTTCTTT	CASSLGTSTRGNTEAFF
NA	TRBV12-3/TRBV12-4	TRBJ1-2	NA	TGTGCCAGCAGTTTACAGGGCGCCCTCGGCGTGGTCACCTTC	CASSLQGALGVVTF
NA	TRBV27	TRBJ2-1	few	TGTGCCAGCAGTTTACCAAATGGAGTAGGGCAGTTCTTC	CASSLPNGVGQFF
TRBD2	TRBV20-1	TRBJ2-3	many	TGCAGTGCTCCAGGGACTAGCGGGGTAACTACTAGCACAGATACGCAGTATTTT	CSAPGTSGVTTSTDTQYF
NA	TRBV3-1	TRBJ1-1	few	TGTGCCAGCAGCCAAGGGGGGATGAACACTGAAGCTTTCTTT	CASSQGGMNTEAFF
NA	TRBV5-1	TRBJ1-2	many	TGCGCCAGCAGCCCAGGGGTGAGGGGCTACACCTTC	CASSPGVRGYTF
NA	TRBV4-2	TRBJ1-5	many	TGTGCCAGCAGCCAGAGACACTCAAATCAGCCCCAGCATTTT	CASSQRHSNQPQHF
TRBD1	TRBV6-1	TRBJ1-5	NA	TGTGCCAGCAGAATGAACTACGGACAGGGAGGTATGGGAGGTAATCAGCCCCAGCATTTT	CASRMNYGQGGMGGNQPQHF
NA	TRBV9	TRBJ2-5	few	TGTGCCAGCAGCGGCGACAGACGCAGGGGCCAAGAGACCCAGTACTTC	CASSGDRRRGQETQYF
NA	TRBV29-1	TRBJ2-7	NA	TGCAGCGTTGACGGAATACGATACAATGAGCAGTACTTC	CSVDGIRYNEQYF
TRBD2	TRBV11-1	TRBJ2-7	NA	TGTGCCAGCAGCACCCTAGCGGGCGATACCTACAATGAGCAGTACTTC	CASSTLAGDTYNEQYF